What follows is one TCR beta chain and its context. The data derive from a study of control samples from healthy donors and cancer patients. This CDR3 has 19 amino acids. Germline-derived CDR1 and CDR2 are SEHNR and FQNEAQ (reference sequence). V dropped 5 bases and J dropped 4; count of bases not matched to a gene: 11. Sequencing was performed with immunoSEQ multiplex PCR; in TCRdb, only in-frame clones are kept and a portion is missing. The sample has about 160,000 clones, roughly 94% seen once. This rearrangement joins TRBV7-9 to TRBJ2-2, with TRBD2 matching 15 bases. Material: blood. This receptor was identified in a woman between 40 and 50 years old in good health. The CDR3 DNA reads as TGTGCCAGCAGCCATTGGACTAGCGGGAGGGCCCTCCTCACCGGGGAGCTGTTTTTT. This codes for CASSHWTSGRALLTGELFF.